The clone carrying this TCR beta chain was seen many times. Antigen unknown. The CDR3 spans 14 residues. Germline loops: CDR1 SEHNR, CDR2 FQNEAQ (reference sequence). V was trimmed by 5 bases and J by 4 bases, leaving 14 bases between them. These data are taken from a study of identical twins. Study-wide results and caveats: Within monozygotic twins, out-of-frame TCR alpha sharing was underestimated by the models. Researchers caution that invariant MAIT and iNKT cells could partly confound zero-insertion analyses. Conclusions rested on cross-sectional statistics rather than following the same donors.

The cDNA had a unique molecular identifier and a template-switch universal primer site. MiXCR, applied by TCRdb to the 5' RACE reads, yields one record per CDR3 protein. The sample contains hundreds of thousands of distinct CDR3 sequences, 6.1% of which appear only once. The TCR sequence derives from a man between 18 and 29 years old in good health. V gene TRBV7-9 combines with J gene TRBJ1-1; D gene uncertain. The material sequenced was naive T cells sorted from blood. The CDR3 DNA sequence: TGTGCCAGCAGCCGCCAAGGCCCTCGCACTGAAGCTTTCTTT. The encoded protein is CASSRQGPRTEAFF.